Shown below are 22 T cell receptor beta chains from a single sample sequenced in a study of STAT5B mutations in CD4+ large granular lymphocyte leukemia. TCRdb's table, derived via immunoSEQ multiplex PCR, lists solely in-frame clones and lacks some. Among around 20,000 clones listed, over 70% were seen once. The specimen sequenced was CD4+ T cells from blood buffy coats. The receptor source for this set is a human donor in good health.

The chain joins TRBV7-9 to TRBJ2-5; D unresolved. Trimming removed 5 bases at V and 5 bases at J, with 9 bases between. Germline V lookup: CDR1 SEHNR, CDR2 FQNEAQ (reference sequence). The CDR3 spans 12 residues. DNA for the CDR3: TGTGCCAGCAGCCCGCTTGGGGAGACCCAGTACTTC. Translated: CASSPLGETQYF. Combining the CDR3 with reference TRBV7-9 and TRBJ2-5 gives the whole variable domain DTGVSQNPRHKITKRGQNVTFRCDPISEHNRLYWYRQTLGQGPEFLTYFQNEAQLEKSRLLSDRFSAERPKGSFSTLEIQRTEQGDSAMYLCASSPLGETQYFGPGTRLLVL.

The V call is TRBV11-3, the J call TRBJ2-6; the D gene is possibly TRBD1 (5 bases). This CDR3 has 16 residues. Trimming left V 5 bases short and J 2 bases short, with 13 bases between. Germline V CDR1 and CDR2: SGHNT, YENEEA. The CDR3 DNA follows: TGTGCCAGCAGCCGGCAGGACAAGGCTGGGGCCAACGTCCTGACTTTC. Its translation is CASSRQDKAGANVLTF.

As for this clone: At one boundary the junction diverges from the germline segment, which might be a read error. The chain is built from TRBV29-1 and TRBJ2-2; 8 bases match TRBD2. The CDR3 extends over 18 amino acids. The germline gives CDR1 SQVTM, CDR2 ANQGSEA. The CDR3 region has the DNA TGCAGCGTTGAAGCAGGAACTCTAGCGGGTTCGCTACACCGGGGAGCTGTTTTT. This translates into CSVEAGTLAGSLHRGAVF.

This clone showed up just a few times. V is TRBV10-3 and J is TRBJ1-1; the D gene is possibly TRBD1 (6 bases). CDR1 ENHRY and CDR2 SYGVKD come from the germline V gene. V was cut by 7 bases and J by 0 bases, with 12 bases left in between. The CDR3 runs 14 residues. In DNA form, the CDR3 reads TGTGCCATCAACCCTGGGACAATGAACACTGAAGCTTTCTTT. This sequence encodes CAINPGTMNTEAFF.

The gene calls are TRBV27 and TRBJ2-7; weak D call: TRBD1 (5 bases). V lost 5 bases and J 6 bases, leaving 20 bases between the germline ends. The length of the CDR3 is 15 residues. The germline V gene encodes CDR1 MNHEY and CDR2 SMNVEV (reference sequence). CDR3 loop: CASSPFQGTGFEQYF. The CDR3 DNA follows: TGTGCCAGCAGTCCGTTCCAGGGTACAGGATTCGAGCAGTACTTC.

V usage is TRBV11-1 and J usage is TRBJ2-2; D could derive from TRBD1 or TRBD2 (6 bases each). Trimming cost V 11 bases and J 3 bases, with 13 bases left between them. CDR1 SGHAT and CDR2 FQDESV come from the germline V gene (reference sequence). The CDR3 totals 13 residues. The CDR3 protein is CAAGTMYTGELFF. The CDR3 bases are TGTGCCGCGGGGACAATGTACACCGGGGAGCTGTTTTTT.

V and J are TRBV18 and TRBJ2-3, with D possibly matching TRBD2 (5 bases). Per germline, CDR1 KGHSH and CDR2 LQKENI. V was cut by 1 base and J by 0 bases, with 14 bases left in between. The CDR3 is 17 amino acids. CDR3 nucleotide sequence: TGTGCCAGCTCACCACGCGAGAAGCGGTTAAGCACAGATACGCAGTATTTT. Its protein is CASSPREKRLSTDTQYF. The full variable domain, its missing parts supplied by reference TRBV18 and TRBJ2-3, is NAGVMQNPRHLVRRRGQEARLRCSPMKGHSHVYWYRQLPEEGLKFMVYLQKENIIDESGMPKERFSAEFPKEGPSILRIQQVVRGDSAAYFCASSPREKRLSTDTQYFGPGTRLTVL.

This clone has a single count. The J gene is TRBJ2-1, the V gene TRBV6-5, with D possibly TRBD2 on 5 matching bases. The CDR3 sequence is 14 residues long. The V gene's germline CDR1 is MNHEY and CDR2 SVGAGI. Trimming cost V 5 bases and J 9 bases, with 17 bases left between them. CDR3 coding DNA: TGTGCCAGCAGTCCGGGATCTGCCTTCGGTGAGCAGTTCTTC. Protein sequence: CASSPGSAFGEQFF.

The rearrangement links TRBV5-6 to TRBJ2-3; D remains ambiguous. This CDR3 region has 14 residues. CDR1 and CDR2 (germline): SGHDT, YYEEEE. V was pared by 4 bases and J by 2 bases, with 11 bases between. The CDR3 coding sequence is TGTGCCAGCAGCCTCGGTACCCTCACAGATACGCAGTATTTT. Encoded protein: CASSLGTLTDTQYF. Combining the CDR3 with reference TRBV5-6 and TRBJ2-3 gives the whole variable domain DAGVTQSPTHLIKTRGQQVTLRCSPKSGHDTVSWYQQALGQGPQFIFQYYEEEERQRGNFPDRFSGHQFPNYSSELNVNALLLGDSALYLCASSLGTLTDTQYFGPGTRLTVL.

This clone has just one count. The V gene is TRBV27, the J gene TRBJ2-7; the match to TRBD2 covers 8 bases. Germline loops: CDR1 MNHEY, CDR2 SMNVEV (reference sequence). The V gene end was trimmed by 6 bases and the J gene end by 1 base; junction bases not matched to a gene: 8. The CDR3 extends over 15 amino acids. The DNA for the CDR3 is TGTGCCAGCAGGGCTCTAGCGGGCCCATCCTACGAGCAGTACTTC. Amino acid sequence: CASRALAGPSYEQYF.

This chain uses TRBV5-6 with TRBJ2-3, with 7 nucleotides matching TRBD2. This CDR3 contains 15 residues. The V gene's germline CDR1 is SGHDT and CDR2 YYEEEE. With 7 bases clipped from V and 4 bases from J, the junction kept 12 bases outside the gene matches. The CDR3 is CASASWGGRPDTQYF. The CDR3 nucleotides are TGTGCCAGCGCCAGCTGGGGGGGGAGACCAGATACGCAGTATTTT. The variable domain in full, completed from reference TRBV5-6 and TRBJ2-3, reads DAGVTQSPTHLIKTRGQQVTLRCSPKSGHDTVSWYQQALGQGPQFIFQYYEEEERQRGNFPDRFSGHQFPNYSSELNVNALLLGDSALYLCASASWGGRPDTQYFGPGTRLTVL.

The chain has TRBV5-1 and TRBJ1-1, with 7 bases lining up with TRBD1. The CDR3 totals 14 residues. In germline, CDR1 is SGHRS, CDR2 YFSETQ. V trimming: 3 bases; J trimming: 1 base; junction bases outside the gene matches: 3. CDR3 protein: CASSSGTANTEAFF. CDR3 bases: TGCGCCAGCAGCTCCGGGACAGCGAACACTGAAGCTTTCTTT.

The chain employs TRBV30 and TRBJ2-7; D not resolved. V was shortened by 1 base and J by 3 bases, with 4 bases between the two germline ends. The CDR3 runs to 11 residues. The germline V gene has CDR1 GTSNPN and CDR2 SVGIG (reference sequence). CDR3 region: CAWSDRYEQYF. Here the CDR3 DNA reads TGTGCCTGGAGTGACCGCTACGAGCAGTACTTC.

This clone was counted a few times. The rearrangement links TRBV7-9 to TRBJ2-7; 7 nucleotides line up with TRBD2. Trimming cost V 1 base and J 0 bases; bases outside gene matches: 6. This CDR3 contains 16 residues. Germline CDR1 reads SEHNR; CDR2 reads FQNEAQ (reference sequence). The chain's CDR3 is CASSLDRSGFSYEQYF. CDR3 in DNA: TGTGCCAGCAGCTTAGACCGTAGCGGGTTCTCCTACGAGCAGTACTTC.

The V and J genes are TRBV6-4 and TRBJ2-2, with TRBD2 matching 12 bases. V lost 4 bases to trimming and J lost 5 bases; unmatched junction nucleotides: 2. The CDR3 sequence is 15 residues long. CDR1 is MRHNA, CDR2 SNTAGT, per germline. In DNA, the CDR3 is TGTGCCAGCAGTGCACTAGCGGGAGGTACCGGGGAGCTGTTTTTT. Translation: CASSALAGGTGELFF.

This clone was counted a few times. The genes are TRBV19 and TRBJ1-2; maybe TRBD1 (5 bases). CDR3 length: 13 amino acids. V lost 6 bases and J 4 bases, leaving 12 bases between the germline ends. Germline V gene sequence: CDR1 LNHDA, CDR2 SQIVND (reference sequence). CDR3 sequence: CASSLRDGYGYTF. In DNA, the CDR3 is TGTGCCAGTAGCCTCCGGGACGGCTATGGCTACACCTTC.

V is TRBV2 and J is TRBJ1-1, with D possibly matching TRBD1 (5 bases). This CDR3 is built from 12 residues. The germline V and J ends were trimmed by 7 bases and 7 bases, with 13 bases remaining between them. The germline V gene has CDR1 SNHLY and CDR2 FYNNEI. The CDR3 DNA sequence: TGTGCCAGCACCGTGGGGAGGGGTGAAGCTTTCTTT. It is translated as CASTVGRGEAFF.

The V call is TRBV30, the J call TRBJ1-5; perhaps TRBD1 as D (6 bases). Trimming left V 0 bases short and J 4 bases short, with 16 bases between. There are 16 residues in the CDR3. The V gene's germline CDR1 is GTSNPN and CDR2 SVGIG (reference sequence). CDR3 sequence reads: CAWSVFGGNPNQPQHF. The CDR3 DNA reads as TGTGCCTGGAGTGTATTCGGGGGCAACCCGAATCAGCCCCAGCATTTT.

V usage is TRBV5-1 and J usage is TRBJ2-3; D is possibly TRBD1 (5 bases). Germline lookup yields CDR1 SGHRS and CDR2 YFSETQ. V lost 0 bases and J lost 3, with 8 bases in between. This CDR3 region has 14 residues. In nucleotides, the CDR3 is TGCGCCAGCAGCTTGGGGGGCGCAACAGATACGCAGTATTTT. The encoded protein is CASSLGGATDTQYF.

This clone was counted a single time. The chain links TRBV6-5 to TRBJ1-2, with TRBD1 matching 7 bases. The CDR3 spans 15 residues. V dropped 6 bases and J dropped 0; count of bases not matched to a gene: 7. Germline CDR1 MNHEY, CDR2 SVGAGI. CDR3 sequence: CASRSSGGANYGYTF. The CDR3 nucleotides are TGTGCCAGCAGATCATCAGGGGGGGCTAACTATGGCTACACCTTC.

In its sample, this clone was seen once. The J gene is TRBJ2-7, the V gene TRBV5-5, with D perhaps given as TRBD1 or TRBD2 (5 bases each). Trimming cost V 3 bases and J 1 base, with 11 bases left between them. The CDR3 covers 14 residues. CDR1 is SGHKS and CDR2 is YYEKEE in the germline V gene (reference sequence). CDR3 amino acids: CASSSLRGSYEQYF. CDR3 bases: TGTGCCAGCAGCTCCCTGAGGGGATCCTACGAGCAGTACTTC.

The chain links TRBV7-9 to TRBJ2-7; 9 nucleotides agree with TRBD1. Germline CDR1 SEHNR, CDR2 FQNEAQ (reference sequence). This CDR3 has 14 amino acids. V dropped 1 base and J dropped 4; count of bases not matched to a gene: 2. Here the CDR3 reads CASSLDDRGYEQYF. The CDR3 region has the DNA TGTGCCAGCAGCTTAGATGACAGGGGGTACGAGCAGTACTTC.